This entry lists 8 T cell receptor beta chains sequenced from one sample in a study of shared clonotypes between healthy human individuals. Produced via immunoSEQ multiplex PCR; TCRdb's table is partial and in-frame only. The sample consists of some 800,000 clones, 80% to 95% of them appearing once. The naive CD8 population came from CD45RO-negative cells selected for CCR7, without terminally differentiated effector memory CD45RA+ cells. The specimen sequenced was naive CD8+ T cells sorted from blood. All receptors derive from a man aged 30 to 39 in good health.

The chain is built from TRBV12-5 and TRBJ2-1; 14 bases match TRBD2. This CDR3 comprises 19 residues. Germline V gene lookup returns CDR1 LGHNT and CDR2 FRNRAP. The ends lost 6 bases at V and 2 bases at J; junction bases unmatched: 12. The CDR3 loop reads CASGHGLAGGRLAYNEQFF. CDR3 DNA sequence: TGTGCTAGTGGCCACGGACTAGCGGGAGGCCGCTTGGCCTACAATGAGCAGTTCTTC. The full variable domain, completed using reference TRBV12-5 and TRBJ2-1, is DARVTQTPRHKVTEMGQEVTMRCQPILGHNTVFWYRQTMMQGLELLAYFRNRAPLDDSGMPKDRFSAEMPDATLATLKIQPSEPRDSAVYFCASGHGLAGGRLAYNEQFFGPGTRLTVL.

The chain is built from TRBV2 and TRBJ2-7; 7 nucleotides align to TRBD2. The CDR3 is 14 residues long. Germline V CDR1 and CDR2: SNHLY, FYNNEI. After removal of 6 bases from V and 0 bases from J, the junction contained 5 bases not matched to a gene. DNA for the CDR3: TGTGCCAGCAGGACGGGAGGAAGCTCCTACGAGCAGTACTTC. It yields the protein CASRTGGSSYEQYF. The variable domain in full, completed from reference TRBV2 and TRBJ2-7, reads EPEVTQTPSHQVTQMGQEVILRCVPISNHLYFYWYRQILGQKVEFLVSFYNNEISEKSEIFDDQFSVERPDGSNFTLKIRSTKLEDSAMYFCASRTGGSSYEQYFGPGTRLTVT.

The CDR3 spells CASSSARGEQYF. CDR3 DNA: TGTGCCAGCAGTTCGGCGCGGGGGGAGCAGTACTTC. This chain joins TRBV27 and TRBJ2-7, with TRBD2 matching over 7 bases. With V trimmed by 4 bases and J by 7 bases, 4 bases remained unmatched. The germline V gene encodes CDR1 MNHEY and CDR2 SMNVEV (reference sequence). CDR3 length: 12 amino acids.

J is TRBJ2-5 and V is TRBV7-8, with unresolved D. Germline V gene data show CDR1 as SGHVS and CDR2 as FQNEAQ. The CDR3 is 14 residues long. V dropped 3 bases and J dropped 5 bases, with 13 bases sitting between them. The CDR3 DNA is TGTGCCAGCAGCTTGCGCGGAGCCCTGGAGACCCAGTACTTC. As protein: CASSLRGALETQYF.

The chain employs TRBV7-9 and TRBJ2-1, with TRBD2 as a possible D gene (7 bases). The CDR3 runs 14 residues. V dropped 3 bases and J dropped 2 bases, with 8 bases sitting between them. The V gene's germline CDR1 is SEHNR and CDR2 FQNEAQ (reference sequence). The CDR3: CASSFGGPYNEQFF. CDR3 in DNA: TGTGCCAGCAGCTTCGGGGGGCCCTACAATGAGCAGTTCTTC.

The genes are TRBV14 and TRBJ2-5; 10 bases are a match to TRBD2. Trimming at V came to 1 base and at J to 5 bases, leaving 7 bases not matched to a gene. This CDR3 contains 16 residues. The germline V gene encodes CDR1 SGHDN and CDR2 FVKESK. The CDR3 sequence is CASSQVPSGSGETQYF. CDR3 nucleotides: TGTGCCAGCAGCCAAGTCCCTAGCGGGAGCGGCGAGACCCAGTACTTC.

This sequence joins TRBV7-6 and TRBJ2-3; 8 bases match TRBD1. Trimming took 1 base from V and 5 from J; bases not matched to a gene: 5. The CDR3 is 15 amino acids. Germline V lookup: CDR1 SGHVS, CDR2 FNYEAQ. The CDR3 DNA sequence: TGTGCCAGCAGCTTAGTCCAGGGGGCCGGAGATACGCAGTATTTT. It encodes CASSLVQGAGDTQYF.

This clone was counted only a few times. The chain has TRBV14 and TRBJ2-1, with D perhaps assigned TRBD1 or TRBD2 (5 bases each). This CDR3 has 14 residues. Deletions cut 0 bases from V and 7 bases from J, with 10 bases between. CDR1 is SGHDN, CDR2 FVKESK, per germline. The CDR3: CASSQDLWGNEQFF. CDR3 sequence (DNA): TGTGCCAGCAGCCAAGATCTATGGGGGAATGAGCAGTTCTTC.